This passage covers 19 T cell receptor beta chains from one sample sequenced in a study of T cell clonality in common variable immunodeficiency. Study outcomes and limitations: Common variable immunodeficiency TCR beta sequences reportedly had fewer deletions and N-nucleotide insertions.

These receptors' targets are unknown. Produced via immunoSEQ multiplex PCR; TCRdb's table is partial and in-frame only. Singletons are absent from the sample, which has approximately 20,000 clones. The material sequenced was peripheral blood mononuclear cells. The receptors originated from a human donor with common variable immunodeficiency.

This clone was detected ten times or more. The read comes to an end 3 residues before the CDR3 does, leaving the germline J gene to fill in the end. The chain joins TRBV19 to TRBJ2-7; maybe TRBD2 (6 bases). The V gene lost 3 bases and the J gene lost 0 bases, with 15 bases spanning the gap. The length of the CDR3 is 16 residues. Germline V gene data show CDR1 as LNHDA and CDR2 as SQIVND (reference sequence). The CDR3 DNA, read in part, is TGTGCCAGTAGTATCGCCGGGGGTGCCGGCTCCTACGAG. This encodes CASSIAGGAGSYE. The complete CDR3 protein is CASSIAGGAGSYEQYF.

This clone was recorded at least ten times. Read data end 3 residues before the CDR3 end; the end is taken from the germline J gene. V gene TRBV20-1 combines with J gene TRBJ2-7, with 10 bases aligning to TRBD1. Unmatched junction bases numbered 13, after V lost 5 bases and J lost 6 bases. Germline-derived CDR1 and CDR2 are DFQATT and SNEGSKA (reference sequence). The CDR3 has 15 residues. The DNA read from the CDR3 is TGCAGTGCTCTCCGGGACAGGGGATTAACAGGCGAG. This gives the protein CSALRDRGLTGE. The full CDR3 protein reads CSALRDRGLTGEQYF.

This clone appeared a few times. The read is 3 residues too short to cover the CDR3 end, so that end is filled in from the germline J gene. The V gene is TRBV10-2, the J gene TRBJ1-1; the match to TRBD1 covers 7 bases. In germline, CDR1 is WSHSY, CDR2 SAAADI. Trimming at V came to 4 bases and at J to 0 bases, leaving 5 bases not matched to a gene. The CDR3 spans 15 residues. The part of the CDR3 DNA that was read is TGCGCCAGCAGTGGGGGGACAGAGCTGAACACTGAA. Protein sequence: CASSGGTELNTE. The whole CDR3 protein reads CASSGGTELNTEAFF.

This clone was seen ten or more times. The read terminates 3 residues before the CDR3 end, so the remaining end is supplied by the germline J gene. J is TRBJ2-7 and V is TRBV20-1, with a possible D match to TRBD2 (5 bases). CDR1 and CDR2 (germline): DFQATT, SNEGSKA (reference sequence). V was shortened by 3 bases and J by 6 bases, with 9 bases between the two germline ends. There are 11 residues in the CDR3. CDR3 in amino acids: CSARLALEQYF. Partial CDR3 DNA: TGCAGTGCTAGGCTAGCTCTCGAG.

Within the sample, this clone is medium-sized. Sequencing ends 3 residues short of the CDR3 end; the germline J gene provides the rest. V usage is TRBV18 and J usage is TRBJ2-1; the D gene is possibly TRBD2 (6 bases). The CDR3 is 16 residues long. Trimming removed 3 bases at V and 2 bases at J, with 14 bases between. Germline assignment: CDR1 KGHSH and CDR2 LQKENI. Partial CDR3 DNA: TGTGCCAGCTCACCCCGGAGGGACTCGACCTACAATGAG. It specifies CASSPRRDSTYNE. The whole CDR3 region reads CASSPRRDSTYNEQFF.

This clone has a handful of counts. Read sequence stops 3 residues before the CDR3 end, and the germline J gene provides the missing end. The rearrangement uses TRBV13 and TRBJ2-5; 9 bases match TRBD1. The V and J ends lost 5 bases and 5 bases, in that order; junction bases with no gene match: 6. There are 14 residues in the CDR3. Per the germline V gene, CDR1 is PRHDT and CDR2 is FYEKMQ (reference sequence). This CDR3 is CASSLGQGRETQYF. The CDR3 DNA, read in part, is TGTGCCAGCAGCCTCGGACAGGGGCGGGAGACC.

By its share, this clone is medium-sized. Read coverage stops 3 residues before the CDR3 terminus; the germline J gene supplies the remainder. The J gene is TRBJ1-1, the V gene TRBV18; D gene ambiguous. Looked up from germline, CDR1 is KGHSH and CDR2 is LQKENI. Trimming took off 3 bases at V and 1 base at J, with 9 bases between the two ends. The CDR3 covers 14 residues. CDR3 DNA, as far as it was read: TGTGCCAGCTCACCTGGGCATGGGAACACTGAA. Amino acids: CASSPGHGNTE. The CDR3 reads in full as CASSPGHGNTEAFF.

This clone was detected many times. The read ends 3 residues before the CDR3 terminus; that terminus is restored from the germline J gene. This same CDR3 is encoded by further DNA sequences in the sample. The gene calls are TRBV30 and TRBJ1-4; D is uncertain. The V gene lost 0 bases and the J gene lost 8 bases, with 7 bases spanning the gap. There are 12 residues in the CDR3. Germline CDR1 and CDR2: GTSNPN and SVGIG (reference sequence). CDR3 DNA (partial): TGTGCCTGGAGTGTACTACGGGAAAAA. Its protein product is CAWSVLREK. The entire CDR3 protein reads CAWSVLREKLFF.

This clone turned up a few times. The DNA ends 3 residues before the CDR3 does, and the rest of the CDR3 is filled in from the germline J gene. This chain connects TRBV11-3 to TRBJ2-7, with D unclear. V lost 0 bases and J 0 bases, leaving 9 bases between the germline ends. CDR3 length: 15 amino acids. Germline CDR1 SGHNT, CDR2 YENEEA. The sequenced part of the CDR3 DNA is TGTGCCAGCAGCTTAGATAGGGTCAGCTCCTACGAG. Translation: CASSLDRVSSYE. The CDR3 as a whole reads CASSLDRVSSYEQYF.

A note on this clone: The CDR3 end falls 3 residues outside the read, so it is completed with the germline J gene. The J gene is TRBJ1-5, the V gene TRBV20-1, with 7 bases aligning to TRBD1. Germline loops: CDR1 DFQATT, CDR2 SNEGSKA (reference sequence). The CDR3 runs to 15 residues. Germline trimming cut 0 bases from V and 4 bases from J; bases unmatched to any gene: 6. Partial CDR3 DNA: TGCAGTGCTAGAGATGGGGCAGGGGGAAATCAGCCC. Its translation is CSARDGAGGNQP. The whole CDR3 reads CSARDGAGGNQPQHF.

There are many counts of this clone. The CDR3 end falls 3 residues outside the read, so it is completed with the germline J gene. This sequence joins TRBV18 and TRBJ2-3; D uncertain. Germline V gene lookup returns CDR1 KGHSH and CDR2 LQKENI. V lost 6 bases and J 1 base, leaving 14 bases between the germline ends. The CDR3 runs to 15 residues. The CDR3 sequence: CASSPDPQGTDTQYF. CDR3 DNA (partial): TGTGCCAGCTCCCCCGACCCCCAGGGCACAGATACG.

This clone occurred a few times. The covered CDR3 bases are TGTGCCTGGAGGCCCGGGACAGGGATTAATGAAAAA. Translated, it gives CAWRPGTGINEK. The whole CDR3 protein is CAWRPGTGINEKLFF. This chain uses TRBV30 with TRBJ1-4; 9 bases line up with TRBD1. With the read ending 3 residues before the CDR3 end, the germline J gene is used to fill in that end. The ends lost 3 bases at V and 4 bases at J; junction bases unmatched: 6. Germline V gene lookup returns CDR1 GTSNPN and CDR2 SVGIG (reference sequence). This CDR3 contains 15 residues.

This clone was picked up many times. The read ends 3 residues early relative to the CDR3; the germline J gene fills the gap. V is TRBV6-1 and J is TRBJ1-1; 9 nucleotides agree with TRBD1. Germline values: CDR1 MNHNS, CDR2 SASEGT. This CDR3 has 13 amino acids. CDR3 protein: CASSATQGAEAFF. The sequenced CDR3 bases are TGTGCCAGCAGTGCAACACAGGGGGCGGAA.

This clone was counted many times. The part of the CDR3 DNA that was read is TGTGCCAGCATAGAGGGCACCGGGGAG. Translated, it gives CASIEGTGE. The entire CDR3 protein is CASIEGTGELFF. The chain has TRBV2 and TRBJ2-2, with D maybe TRBD2 (5 bases). With the read ending 3 residues before the CDR3 end, the germline J gene is used to fill in that end. With 7 bases removed from V and 4 bases from J, the gap between germline ends came to 7 bases. The length of the CDR3 is 12 residues. Germline-derived CDR1 and CDR2 are SNHLY and FYNNEI.

This clone was found many times. The observed sequence ends 3 residues before the CDR3 terminus, with the missing tail filled in from the germline J gene. The chain uses TRBV30 and TRBJ1-6; TRBD1 aligns across 8 bases. Germline V gives CDR1 GTSNPN, CDR2 SVGIG (reference sequence). This CDR3 is 18 amino acids long. V trimming: 0 bases; J trimming: 6 bases; junction bases outside the gene matches: 13. The covered CDR3 bases are TGTGCCTGGAGTGTACAAGGCCTGCGCCAGGGGGCTAATTCACCC. Amino acids: CAWSVQGLRQGANSP. The whole CDR3 sequence reads CAWSVQGLRQGANSPLHF.

This clone came up a few times. The read comes to an end 3 residues before the CDR3 does, leaving the germline J gene to fill in the end. This rearrangement joins TRBV7-9 to TRBJ1-2; possible D gene TRBD1, 6 bases. Trimming removed 1 base at V and 4 bases at J, with 10 bases between. Germline assignment: CDR1 SEHNR and CDR2 FQNEAQ (reference sequence). The CDR3 has 14 residues. The CDR3 is CASSLGQAGYGYTF. The DNA read from the CDR3 is TGTGCCAGCAGCTTAGGACAGGCCGGCTATGGC.

By sample share, this clone is medium-sized. The read finishes 3 residues shy of the CDR3 end, and the germline J gene is used to complete it. The gene calls are TRBV5-5 and TRBJ1-2; D is undetermined. V was pared by 4 bases and J by 0 bases, with 13 bases between. This CDR3 is 15 amino acids long. Germline loops: CDR1 SGHKS, CDR2 YYEKEE (reference sequence). The CDR3: CASSPSRGTNYGYTF. The part of the CDR3 DNA that was read is TGTGCCAGCAGCCCTAGTCGGGGAACTAACTATGGC.

This clone was counted at least ten times. The read halts 3 residues ahead of the CDR3 end, with the missing end drawn from the germline J gene. The chain combines TRBV20-1 with TRBJ2-3; TRBD1 agrees at 9 bases. The CDR3 totals 16 residues. Germline trimming cut 0 bases from V and 5 bases from J; bases unmatched to any gene: 9. Per the germline V gene, CDR1 is DFQATT and CDR2 is SNEGSKA (reference sequence). The CDR3 protein is CSAREPGGTGRDTQYF. The CDR3 bases that were read are TGCAGTGCTAGAGAGCCCGGTGGGACAGGGCGAGATACG.

This clone was seen at least ten times. The read halts 3 residues ahead of the CDR3 end, with the missing end drawn from the germline J gene. The chain joins TRBV19 to TRBJ2-1, with 11 bases identical to TRBD2. This CDR3 is 16 amino acids long. V lost 6 bases and J lost 2; bases outside the gene matches: 6. Germline values: CDR1 LNHDA, CDR2 SQIVND (reference sequence). CDR3 sequence reads: CASRSRLAGTYNEQFF. The sequenced CDR3 bases are TGTGCCAGTAGATCCCGACTAGCGGGGACCTACAATGAG.